Each of the 11 T cell receptor beta chains below was sequenced from the same sample in a study of neurological immune-mediated disorders. TCRdb ran MiXCR on the 5' RACE reads and lists one entry per CDR3 protein. The table lists about 23,000 distinct CDR3 sequences, around an eighth of them singletons. Sequencing was performed on PBMCs. These receptors were collected from a woman aged 60 to 75 with HTLV-1-associated myelopathy (HAM/TSP).

The rearrangement uses TRBV7-9 and TRBJ1-1; TRBD1 matches at 7 bases. J was trimmed by 6 bases and V by 8 bases; bases with no gene match: 15. The germline V gene encodes CDR1 SEHNR and CDR2 FQNEAQ (reference sequence). The CDR3 contains 15 residues. Written as DNA, the CDR3 is TGTGCCAGCCGTGGACCTGGACAGGCCCGATCTGAAGCTTTCTTT. It yields the protein CASRGPGQARSEAFF.

This clonotype was observed at least ten times. V is TRBV12-3 or TRBV12-4 and J is TRBJ2-5; D may be TRBD1 or TRBD2 (5 bases each). Trimming left V 0 bases short and J 1 base short, with 18 bases between. The CDR3 is 18 amino acids. Here the CDR3 reads CASSLARVPRTLQETQYF. The CDR3 coding sequence is TGTGCCAGCAGTTTAGCGCGGGTCCCCAGGACACTCCAAGAGACCCAGTACTTC.

This clonotype was recorded at least ten times. The chain recombines TRBV18 with TRBJ2-5; unclear D gene. V was trimmed by 6 bases and J by 5 bases, leaving 16 bases between them. Germline CDR1 and CDR2: KGHSH and LQKENI. The CDR3 is 14 residues long. The CDR3 sequence is CASSRQPSWETQYF. CDR3 DNA: TGTGCCAGCTCGAGGCAGCCCAGTTGGGAGACCCAGTACTTC.

J is TRBJ1-2 and V is TRBV19; maybe TRBD1 (5 bases). V lost 4 bases and J lost 4, with 16 bases in between. The V gene's germline CDR1 is LNHDA and CDR2 SQIVND (reference sequence). This CDR3 is built from 15 residues. As DNA, the CDR3 is TGTGCCAGTAGTACCTTGGTGCCAGGGAGCTATGGCTACACCTTC. Its translation is CASSTLVPGSYGYTF.

The gene calls are TRBV18 and TRBJ1-3; 9 nucleotides align to TRBD1. The CDR3 consists of 17 residues. Germline V lookup: CDR1 KGHSH, CDR2 LQKENI. J gave up 0 bases and V 7 bases, and 10 bases lay outside the gene matches. CDR3 residues: CASLPGTGLSSGNTIYF. The CDR3 DNA reads as TGTGCCAGCTTGCCAGGGACAGGGCTTTCCTCTGGAAACACCATATATTTT.

The chain has TRBV20-1 and TRBJ2-1; D is unclear. CDR3 size: 11 residues. With 2 bases removed from V and 1 base from J, the gap between germline ends came to 0 bases. The V gene's germline CDR1 is DFQATT and CDR2 SNEGSKA (reference sequence). The CDR3 is CSARSYNEQFF. Written as DNA, the CDR3 is TGCAGTGCTAGATCCTACAATGAGCAGTTCTTC.

Worth noting for this clonotype: This sequence may be a read error, since a much larger clone differs from it by one base. J is TRBJ1-1 and V is TRBV6-2 or TRBV6-3; D gene unclear. V was trimmed by 8 bases and J by 0 bases, leaving 10 bases between them. Per germline, CDR1 MNHEY and CDR2 SVGEGT. This CDR3 is 13 amino acids long. CDR3 in amino acids: CASLRELNTEAFF. The CDR3 DNA is TGTGCCAGCCTAAGGGAGTTGAACACTGAAGCTTTCTTT.

By share, this clonotype ranks as medium-sized. The junction shows a germline mismatch at one end, possibly a read error. CDR3 nucleotides: TGCAGTGCTAGAGTTGACTTTCCCGCCGGGGAGATGTTTTTT. This encodes CSARVDFPAGEMFF. This sequence joins TRBV20-1 and TRBJ2-2, with D perhaps matching TRBD2 (5 bases). Looked up from germline, CDR1 is DFQATT and CDR2 is SNEGSKA (reference sequence). CDR3 length: 14 residues.

This clonotype appeared many times. The chain couples TRBV7-2 to TRBJ2-3, with 9 nucleotides matching TRBD2. The germline V gene encodes CDR1 SGHTA and CDR2 FQGNSA. J was trimmed by 5 bases and V by 7 bases; bases with no gene match: 7. The CDR3 length is 14 residues. The CDR3 DNA sequence: TGTGCCAGCACCCCCCAGCGGGGGGAAGATACGCAGTATTTT. Protein product: CASTPQRGEDTQYF.

This clonotype was seen ten or more times. The CDR3 is CSAGRRDSEQFF. For the CDR3, the DNA is TGCAGTGCTGGCCGCAGGGATAGTGAGCAGTTCTTC. V usage is TRBV20-1 and J usage is TRBJ2-1, with D tentatively TRBD1 (5 bases). CDR1 and CDR2 from the germline V gene are DFQATT and SNEGSKA (reference sequence). Trimming shortened V by 5 bases and J by 9 bases, and 14 bases separated the two germline ends. This CDR3 spans 12 amino acids.

This clonotype came up many times. The chain uses TRBV5-1 and TRBJ2-1; 7 bases fit TRBD1. This CDR3 region has 15 residues. Unmatched junction bases numbered 2, after V lost 2 bases and J lost 0 bases. From germline, CDR1 is SGHRS and CDR2 YFSETQ. CDR3 loop: CASSLQGSSYNEQFF. The CDR3 region has the DNA TGCGCCAGCAGCTTACAGGGGAGCTCCTACAATGAGCAGTTCTTC. The full variable domain, in which reference TRBV5-1 and TRBJ2-1 provide the parts outside the CDR3, is KAGVTQTPRYLIKTRGQQVTLSCSPISGHRSVSWYQQTPGQGLQFLFEYFSETQRNKGNFPGRFSGRQFSNSRSEMNVSTLELGDSALYLCASSLQGSSYNEQFFGPGTRLTVL.